This entry lists 22 T cell receptor beta chains sequenced from one sample in a study of CD8+ T cells in alopecia areata. Treatment: oral pan-JAK inhibitor, 5-10 mg twice daily. cDNA serving as the sequencing template came from extracted, reverse transcribed RNA. TCRdb's table, derived via immunoSEQ multiplex PCR, lists solely in-frame clones and lacks some. The sample lists roughly 110,000 clones, roughly 56% occurring once. The specimen was CD4+ T cells sorted from blood, collected at week 24, from a patient treated with tofacitinib. The receptors originated from a human donor with alopecia areata.

This clone was observed a few times. This chain joins TRBV7-9 and TRBJ1-5; D uncertain. CDR3 length equals 15 residues. Deletions cut 1 base from V and 6 bases from J, with 13 bases between. Germline CDR1 and CDR2: SEHNR and FQNEAQ (reference sequence). This CDR3 is CASSLDRVVGQPQHF. In DNA, the CDR3 is TGTGCCAGCAGCTTAGATCGGGTCGTAGGTCAGCCCCAGCATTTT.

The chain is built from TRBV30 and TRBJ1-2; TRBD1 agrees at 10 bases. CDR1 and CDR2 from the germline V gene are GTSNPN and SVGIG (reference sequence). The CDR3 is made up of 14 amino acids. V dropped 6 bases and J dropped 8; count of bases not matched to a gene: 12. The CDR3 here is CACGQGVNRYGYTF. Here the CDR3 DNA reads TGTGCCTGTGGACAGGGGGTAAATAGGTACGGCTACACCTTC.

The rearrangement links TRBV9 to TRBJ2-1; D unresolved. The CDR3 is 14 residues long. Germline V gene data show CDR1 as SGDLS and CDR2 as YYNGEE. V was cut by 0 bases and J by 8 bases, with 12 bases left in between. CDR3 region: CASSVVSWPDEQFF. The DNA of the CDR3 is TGTGCCAGCAGCGTAGTCTCGTGGCCCGATGAGCAGTTCTTC. The full variable domain, with the rest looked up from reference TRBV9 and TRBJ2-1, is DSGVTQTPKHLITATGQRVTLRCSPRSGDLSVYWYQQSLDQGLQFLIQYYNGEERAKGNILERFSAQQFPDLHSELNLSSLELGDSALYFCASSVVSWPDEQFFGPGTRLTVL.

The rearrangement uses TRBV10-1 and TRBJ2-1, with D unresolved. The CDR3 is 12 amino acids. The V end lost 2 bases, the J end lost 9 bases, and 8 bases lay between the germline ends. Looked up from germline, CDR1 is WNHNN and CDR2 is SYGVQD (reference sequence). This chain's CDR3 is CASSEVGGEQFF. The CDR3 DNA sequence: TGCGCCAGCAGTGAGGTGGGTGGTGAGCAGTTCTTC.

This clone was counted once. V usage is TRBV27 and J usage is TRBJ2-3; 14 bases align to TRBD2. J was trimmed by 2 bases and V by 9 bases; bases with no gene match: 10. CDR1 and CDR2 from the germline V gene are MNHEY and SMNVEV (reference sequence). This CDR3 is 17 amino acids long. Written as DNA, the CDR3 is TGTGCCAGGCTCCTCGTGGGACTAGCGGGGGTCACAGATACGCAGTATTTT. Protein: CARLLVGLAGVTDTQYF.

This clone was seen a single time. This chain uses TRBV30 with TRBJ2-4; the D is unclear. Germline CDR1 and CDR2: GTSNPN and SVGIG (reference sequence). V shed 5 bases and J shed 6 bases, with 8 bases lying between them. This CDR3 has 11 amino acids. DNA of the CDR3: TGTGCCTGGGCGACTTCAAACATTCAGTACTTC. Translation: CAWATSNIQYF.

This clone has a handful of counts. The chain links TRBV29-1 to TRBJ2-5; 9 bases map to TRBD2. CDR1 and CDR2 from the germline V gene are SQVTM and ANQGSEA. The CDR3 contains 14 residues. V was pared by 7 bases and J by 5 bases, with 11 bases of the junction left unmatched. CDR3 sequence reads: CSAAAGTSWETQYF. The CDR3 DNA follows: TGCAGCGCAGCCGCCGGGACTAGCTGGGAGACCCAGTACTTC. The full variable domain, completed using reference TRBV29-1 and TRBJ2-5, is SAVISQKPSRDICQRGTSLTIQCQVDSQVTMMFWYRQQPGQSLTLIATANQGSEATYESGFVIDKFPISRPNLTFSTLTVSNMSPEDSSIYLCSAAAGTSWETQYFGPGTRLLVL.

This clone was seen more than once but under ten times. The rearrangement links TRBV29-1 to TRBJ1-2; no clear D. The germline gives CDR1 SQVTM, CDR2 ANQGSEA. Between the trimmed V and J ends, which lost 4 bases and 6 bases, there was a span of 9 bases. The CDR3 length is 11 residues. The CDR3 DNA is TGCAGCGTTGTGGGCGGGGATGGCTACACCTTC. This encodes CSVVGGDGYTF.

There are a few counts of this clone. CDR3 sequence: CASSARPRGYTF. The CDR3 DNA sequence: TGTGCCAGCAGTGCCCGGCCCAGGGGCTACACCTTC. The chain couples TRBV6-5 to TRBJ1-2, with D unclear. The CDR3 sequence is 12 residues long. Germline loops: CDR1 MNHEY, CDR2 SVGAGI. The germline V and J ends were trimmed by 5 bases and 8 bases, with 12 bases remaining between them.

V usage is TRBV2 and J usage is TRBJ2-1; 10 nucleotides match TRBD1. This CDR3 spans 13 amino acids. The germline CDR1 and CDR2 sequences are SNHLY and FYNNEI. The V and J ends lost 7 bases and 5 bases, in that order; junction bases with no gene match: 2. The CDR3: CASKGQGHNEQFF. The CDR3 DNA reads TGTGCCAGCAAGGGACAGGGGCACAATGAGCAGTTCTTC.

This rearrangement joins TRBV4-3 to TRBJ2-5, with D hard to call. CDR1 is LGHNA and CDR2 is YSLEER in the germline V gene. Trimming shortened V by 1 base and J by 1 base, and 7 bases separated the two germline ends. The CDR3 consists of 14 residues. The DNA for the CDR3 is TGCGCCAGCAGCCAAGGGAACTCCCAAGAGACCCAGTACTTC. Residues: CASSQGNSQETQYF.

This clone was counted between two and nine times. The chain has TRBV19 and TRBJ2-7, with D uncertain. The CDR3 spans 12 residues. Between the trimmed V and J ends, which lost 11 bases and 3 bases, there was a span of 14 bases. CDR1 LNHDA and CDR2 SQIVND come from the germline V gene (reference sequence). The CDR3 DNA is TGTGCCCAGCCGAGTATGGACTACGAGCAGTACTTC. Translated: CAQPSMDYEQYF.

The chain employs TRBV5-1 and TRBJ1-1; no reliable D call. The CDR3 contains 12 residues. CDR1 and CDR2 (germline): SGHRS, YFSETQ. V lost 6 bases and J lost 8, with 14 bases in between. The CDR3: CASTDQAAEAFF. The DNA of the CDR3 is TGCGCCAGCACTGACCAGGCGGCCGAAGCTTTCTTT.

The chain recombines TRBV11-2 with TRBJ2-7; 8 nucleotides align to TRBD2. V lost 0 bases, J lost 2 bases, and 0 bases stayed unmatched. The CDR3 has 14 residues. Germline assignment: CDR1 SGHAT and CDR2 FQNNGV. The CDR3 region is CASSLELAAYEQYF. The CDR3 DNA sequence: TGTGCCAGCAGCTTAGAACTAGCGGCCTACGAGCAGTACTTC.

This clone was recorded a few times. The chain recombines TRBV9 with TRBJ1-2; the match to TRBD1 covers 8 bases. With V trimmed by 0 bases and J by 3 bases, 7 bases remained unmatched. The germline gives CDR1 SGDLS, CDR2 YYNGEE. The CDR3 length is 16 residues. The CDR3 sequence: CASSVAAGGADYGYTF. In nucleotides, the CDR3 is TGTGCCAGCAGCGTAGCTGCAGGGGGCGCAGACTATGGCTACACCTTC.

The genes are TRBV9 and TRBJ2-7; D ambiguous. Trimming removed 1 base from V and 3 bases from J, with 8 bases in between. Germline CDR1 and CDR2: SGDLS and YYNGEE. The CDR3 consists of 13 residues. The CDR3 here is CASSVRPSYEQYF. The DNA of the CDR3 is TGTGCCAGCAGCGTAAGACCCAGCTACGAGCAGTACTTC.

The rearrangement uses TRBV5-6 and TRBJ2-7; D is undetermined. Germline loops: CDR1 SGHDT, CDR2 YYEEEE. The CDR3 is made up of 13 amino acids. Deletions cut 4 bases from V and 4 bases from J, with 12 bases between. The chain's CDR3 is CASSQATWYEQYF. The CDR3 nucleotides are TGTGCCAGCAGCCAGGCCACTTGGTACGAGCAGTACTTC.

This chain connects TRBV7-9 to TRBJ2-2; 7 positions match TRBD1. From germline, CDR1 is SEHNR and CDR2 FQNEAQ (reference sequence). This CDR3 is built from 16 residues. With 4 bases clipped from V and 1 base from J, the junction kept 6 bases outside the gene matches. CDR3 in DNA: TGTGCCAGCAGCTCCTGGACAGGCCTGAACACCGGGGAGCTGTTTTTT. It translates to CASSSWTGLNTGELFF.

This clone was counted a few times. The chain couples TRBV29-1 to TRBJ2-7; 8 bases line up with TRBD2. The CDR3 has 14 amino acids. From germline, CDR1 is SQVTM and CDR2 ANQGSEA. V gave up 7 bases and J gave up 3 bases; unmatched junction bases: 11. In DNA form, the CDR3 reads TGCAGCGCGACCCACTCAGCGGGGGACTACGAGCAGTACTTC. It codes for CSATHSAGDYEQYF.

This clone has more than one count but fewer than ten. V and J are TRBV30 and TRBJ1-6, with 9 bases identical to TRBD1. CDR3 length equals 13 residues. Looked up from germline, CDR1 is GTSNPN and CDR2 is SVGIG (reference sequence). V lost 5 bases and J lost 5; bases outside the gene matches: 1. The CDR3 bases are TGTGCCTGGCGGACAGGGGATAATTCACCCCTCCACTTT. Translated: CAWRTGDNSPLHF.

This clone was seen a few times. The CDR3 loop is CSLVGDTQYF. CDR3 DNA sequence: TGCAGCTTAGTGGGAGATACGCAGTATTTT. The chain couples TRBV29-1 to TRBJ2-3, with D unclear. The CDR3 consists of 10 residues. The germline V gene encodes CDR1 SQVTM and CDR2 ANQGSEA. Trimming removed 8 bases at V and 5 bases at J, with 8 bases between.

The V gene is TRBV29-1, the J gene TRBJ1-2; D is unclear. Deletions cut 6 bases from V and 5 bases from J, with 13 bases between. Germline V gene lookup returns CDR1 SQVTM and CDR2 ANQGSEA. The CDR3 has 12 amino acids. The CDR3 DNA follows: TGCAGCGTCTCGATCGGGAGTTATGGCTACACCTTC. This codes for CSVSIGSYGYTF.